The entry that follows covers one T cell receptor (beta chain) sequence. Its antigen is not identified. V trimming: 0 bases; J trimming: 7 bases; junction bases outside the gene matches: 3. Germline loops: CDR1 SNHLY, CDR2 FYNNEI. The CDR3 sequence is 15 residues long. Sequencing used immunoSEQ multiplex PCR; TCRdb keeps in-frame clones, though not all of them. Of about 25,000 clones in the sample, 69% were seen once. These data originate in a study of vaccination effects on CD4 cells after COVID-19. In the study overall: It was a median of 72 days after the second dose that post-vaccine samples were obtained. General study findings and limits: Clonal contraction was marked in infection- and vaccine-induced clones late after vaccination.

Peptide-pool stimulation followed by sequencing identified expanded antigen-specific CD4+ clonotypes in the ViraFEST assay. At the end of less than 12 days of culture, CD4+ T cells were isolated. Of the BNT162b2 and mRNA-1273 vaccines, participants received two doses of one or the other. Prior SARS-CoV-2 infection was absent in the vaccine recipients, as shown by negative nucleocapsid antibodies. The chain uses TRBV2 and TRBJ1-1, with 12 bases lining up with TRBD1. This clonotype was obtained from a human donor who received a COVID-19 vaccine. The sequencing used CD4+ T cells from PBMCs cultured with SARS-CoV-2 spike peptides, collected after COVID-19 vaccination. CDR3 loop: CASSEAGTGGLEAFF. Here the CDR3 DNA reads TGTGCCAGCAGTGAAGCCGGGACAGGGGGCCTTGAAGCTTTCTTT. The full variable domain, in which reference TRBV2 and TRBJ1-1 provide the parts outside the CDR3, is EPEVTQTPSHQVTQMGQEVILRCVPISNHLYFYWYRQILGQKVEFLVSFYNNEISEKSEIFDDQFSVERPDGSNFTLKIRSTKLEDSAMYFCASSEAGTGGLEAFFGQGTRLTVV.